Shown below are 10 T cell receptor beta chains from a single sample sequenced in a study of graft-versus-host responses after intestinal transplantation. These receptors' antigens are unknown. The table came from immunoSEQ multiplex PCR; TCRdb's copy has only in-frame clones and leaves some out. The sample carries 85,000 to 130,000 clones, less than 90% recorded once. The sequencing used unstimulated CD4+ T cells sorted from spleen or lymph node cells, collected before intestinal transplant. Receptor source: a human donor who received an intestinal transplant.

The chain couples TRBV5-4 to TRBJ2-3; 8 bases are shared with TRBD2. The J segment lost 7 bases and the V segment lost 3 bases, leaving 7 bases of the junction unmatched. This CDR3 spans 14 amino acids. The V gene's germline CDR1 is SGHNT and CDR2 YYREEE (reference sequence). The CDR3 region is CASSSGLAGHTQYF. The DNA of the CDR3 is TGTGCCAGCAGCTCAGGACTAGCAGGCCATACGCAGTATTTT.

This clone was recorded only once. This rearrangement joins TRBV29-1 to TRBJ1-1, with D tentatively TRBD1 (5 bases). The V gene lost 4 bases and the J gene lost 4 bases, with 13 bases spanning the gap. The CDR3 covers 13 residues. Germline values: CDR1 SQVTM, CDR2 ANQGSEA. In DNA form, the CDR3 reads TGCAGCGTTGTGGGGGTAATTCGCACTGAAGCTTTCTTT. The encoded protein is CSVVGVIRTEAFF.

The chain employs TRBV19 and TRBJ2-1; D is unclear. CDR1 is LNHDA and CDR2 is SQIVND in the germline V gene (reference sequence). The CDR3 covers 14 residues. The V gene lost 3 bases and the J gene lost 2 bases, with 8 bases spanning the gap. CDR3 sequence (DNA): TGTGCCAGTAGTATTCCCGGAACCTACAATGAGCAGTTCTTC. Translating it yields CASSIPGTYNEQFF.

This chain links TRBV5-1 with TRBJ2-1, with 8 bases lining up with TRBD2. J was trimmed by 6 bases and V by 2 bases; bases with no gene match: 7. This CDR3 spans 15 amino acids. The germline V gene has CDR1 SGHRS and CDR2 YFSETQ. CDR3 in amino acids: CASSFTGLASNEQFF. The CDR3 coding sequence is TGCGCCAGCAGCTTCACAGGACTAGCATCCAATGAGCAGTTCTTC.

For the CDR3, the DNA is TGTGCCAGCAGTGAAGGGGGAGGGGGAACCGATGGGCAGTACTTC. Amino acid sequence: CASSEGGGGTDGQYF. The chain has TRBV2 and TRBJ2-7; D might be TRBD2 (7 bases). V lost 1 base to trimming and J lost 9 bases, with 19 bases between them. The CDR3 is 15 residues long. The germline V gene has CDR1 SNHLY and CDR2 FYNNEI.

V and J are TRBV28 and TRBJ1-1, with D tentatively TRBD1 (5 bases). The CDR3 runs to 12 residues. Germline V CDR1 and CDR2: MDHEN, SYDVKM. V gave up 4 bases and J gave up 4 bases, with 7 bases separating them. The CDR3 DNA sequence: TGTGCCAGCAGTTCAGGGCTCACTGAAGCTTTCTTT. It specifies CASSSGLTEAFF.

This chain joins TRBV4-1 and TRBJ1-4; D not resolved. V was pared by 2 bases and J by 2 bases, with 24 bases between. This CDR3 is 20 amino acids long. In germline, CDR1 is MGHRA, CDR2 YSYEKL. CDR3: CASSQHPSPFTLNTNEKLFF. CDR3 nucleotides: TGCGCCAGCAGCCAACATCCATCCCCCTTTACCCTGAACACTAATGAAAAACTGTTTTTT.

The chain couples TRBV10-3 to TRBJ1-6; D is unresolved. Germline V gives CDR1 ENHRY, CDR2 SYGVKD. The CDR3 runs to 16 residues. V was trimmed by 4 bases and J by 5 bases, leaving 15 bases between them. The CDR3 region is CAISVNGREDNSPLHF. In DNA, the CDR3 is TGTGCCATCAGTGTTAATGGGCGGGAGGATAATTCACCCCTCCACTTT.

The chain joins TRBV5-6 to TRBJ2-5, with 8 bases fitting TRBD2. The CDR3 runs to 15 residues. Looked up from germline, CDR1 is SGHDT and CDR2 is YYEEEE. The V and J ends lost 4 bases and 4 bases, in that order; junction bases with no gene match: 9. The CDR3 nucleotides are TGTGCCAGCAGCCAGGGACCCGGGGGGGGAGAGACCCAGTACTTC. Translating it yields CASSQGPGGGETQYF. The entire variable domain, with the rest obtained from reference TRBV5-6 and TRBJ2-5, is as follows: DAGVTQSPTHLIKTRGQQVTLRCSPKSGHDTVSWYQQALGQGPQFIFQYYEEEERQRGNFPDRFSGHQFPNYSSELNVNALLLGDSALYLCASSQGPGGGETQYFGPGTRLLVL.

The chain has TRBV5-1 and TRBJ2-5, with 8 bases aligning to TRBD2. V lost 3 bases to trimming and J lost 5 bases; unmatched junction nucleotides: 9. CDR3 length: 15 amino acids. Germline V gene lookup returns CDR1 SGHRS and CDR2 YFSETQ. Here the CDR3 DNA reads TGCGCCAGCAGCTCGGCGGGGGGCGCGGGGGAGACCCAGTACTTC. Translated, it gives CASSSAGGAGETQYF.